This passage covers 27 T cell receptor beta chains from one sample sequenced in a study of cytomegalovirus exposure and HLA in healthy donors. Primers: 60 Vbeta forward and 13 Jbeta reverse. Method: immunoSEQ multiplex PCR; TCRdb's copy keeps in-frame clones and lacks some. The sample includes tens of thousands of clones, nearly 80% seen only once; the top ten take 2.5% to 4%. The specimen sequenced was PBMCs. The origin of the receptors is a woman aged 35 to 49 in good health and CMV-seronegative.

This chain joins TRBV5-1 and TRBJ2-7; TRBD1 agrees at 11 bases. Unmatched junction bases numbered 5, after V lost 5 bases and J lost 4 bases. This CDR3 contains 14 residues. CDR1 and CDR2 (germline): SGHRS, YFSETQ. The CDR3, as DNA: TGCGCCAGCAGACGGACAGGGGGCAATTACGAGCAGTACTTC. This encodes CASRRTGGNYEQYF.

The gene calls are TRBV5-5 and TRBJ1-1; D is ambiguous. This CDR3 comprises 12 residues. Germline V lookup: CDR1 SGHKS, CDR2 YYEKEE (reference sequence). Deletions cut 4 bases from V and 0 bases from J, with 4 bases between. The CDR3 region is CASSRVNTEAFF. CDR3 DNA sequence: TGTGCCAGCAGCAGAGTGAACACTGAAGCTTTCTTT. Full variable domain (outside the CDR3, taken from reference TRBV5-5 and TRBJ1-1): DAGVTQSPTHLIKTRGQQVTLRCSPISGHKSVSWYQQVLGQGPQFIFQYYEKEERGRGNFPDRFSARQFPNYSSELNVNALLLGDSALYLCASSRVNTEAFFGQGTRLTVV.

The V and J genes are TRBV5-5 and TRBJ2-7, with TRBD2 matching over 13 bases. Germline V gene data show CDR1 as SGHKS and CDR2 as YYEKEE (reference sequence). J was trimmed by 5 bases and V by 2 bases; bases with no gene match: 10. CDR3 size: 17 residues. The CDR3 coding sequence is TGTGCCAGCAGCTTTACCGGACTAGCGGGAGTTGTCGACGAGCAGTACTTC. Translating it yields CASSFTGLAGVVDEQYF.

V gene TRBV5-6 combines with J gene TRBJ1-2; the D is unclear. The V and J ends lost 0 bases and 4 bases respectively, with 22 bases between them. The CDR3 totals 18 residues. The germline gives CDR1 SGHDT, CDR2 YYEEEE. CDR3 region: CASSLALSRTYDPYGYTF. CDR3 nucleotides: TGTGCCAGCAGCTTGGCTCTGAGTCGTACTTACGATCCCTATGGCTACACCTTC.

This clone was observed a single time. The chain has TRBV19 and TRBJ1-5, with D hard to call. The CDR3 sequence is 13 residues long. Germline CDR1 LNHDA, CDR2 SQIVND (reference sequence). Trimming took off 5 bases at V and 7 bases at J, with 12 bases between the two ends. This CDR3 is CASSFSDLQPQHF. The CDR3 DNA sequence: TGTGCCAGTAGTTTCTCGGACTTACAGCCCCAGCATTTT.

This rearrangement joins TRBV10-3 to TRBJ1-5; D not resolved. CDR1 ENHRY and CDR2 SYGVKD come from the germline V gene. V was clipped by 8 bases and J by 2 bases, with 13 bases between them. The CDR3 contains 14 residues. The DNA for the CDR3 is TGTGCCATCGCGGGATCCCCGGGCAATCAGCCCCAGCATTTT. Amino acids: CAIAGSPGNQPQHF.

This chain uses TRBV11-3 with TRBJ2-3; 11 bases are shared with TRBD1. The length of the CDR3 is 17 residues. Germline lookup yields CDR1 SGHNT and CDR2 YENEEA. Losses at the gene ends were 5 bases for V and 4 bases for J; bases not matched to a gene: 11. CDR3 coding DNA: TGTGCCAGCAGCCCATTTACACCGGGACAGGGGGCAGATACGCAGTATTTT. Translated: CASSPFTPGQGADTQYF.

This clone showed up just a few times. The rearrangement uses TRBV27 and TRBJ2-3; TRBD2 matches at 12 bases. Losses at the gene ends were 8 bases for V and 4 bases for J; bases not matched to a gene: 7. The CDR3 extends over 15 amino acids. Germline-derived CDR1 and CDR2 are MNHEY and SMNVEV (reference sequence). The CDR3: CASRLTSGSADTQYF. The DNA of the CDR3 is TGTGCCAGCCGCTTGACTAGCGGGAGTGCAGATACGCAGTATTTT.

The V gene is TRBV19, the J gene TRBJ1-2; no clear D. V lost 3 bases and J lost 6, with 11 bases in between. There are 13 residues in the CDR3. CDR1 LNHDA and CDR2 SQIVND come from the germline V gene (reference sequence). CDR3 sequence: CASSIVRDNGYTF. The CDR3 bases are TGTGCCAGTAGTATTGTTCGGGATAATGGCTACACCTTC.

This clone was observed a few times. The chain carries TRBV2 and TRBJ1-1, with TRBD1 matching over 9 bases. The CDR3 extends over 14 amino acids. Germline values: CDR1 SNHLY, CDR2 FYNNEI. The trim removed 5 bases at V and 4 bases at J, leaving 5 bases unmatched. CDR3 region: CASSQTGGSTEAFF. CDR3 DNA sequence: TGTGCCAGCAGTCAGACAGGGGGAAGCACTGAAGCTTTCTTT.

The rearrangement links TRBV5-1 to TRBJ1-2; the D gene is possibly TRBD1 (5 bases). CDR3 size: 11 residues. The V end lost 5 bases, the J end lost 6 bases, and 8 bases lay between the germline ends. Germline loops: CDR1 SGHRS, CDR2 YFSETQ. CDR3 sequence reads: CASRGLNGYTF. The CDR3 DNA follows: TGCGCCAGCAGGGGGCTAAATGGCTACACCTTC.

The chain is built from TRBV5-4 and TRBJ1-2, with D possibly TRBD1 on 5 matching bases. The V end was cut by 1 base, the J end by 7 bases, with 8 bases between. Germline values: CDR1 SGHNT, CDR2 YYREEE (reference sequence). The CDR3 loop spans 12 amino acids. For the CDR3, the DNA is TGTGCCAGCAGCTTGACAGGCGGTGGCTACACCTTC. Protein product: CASSLTGGGYTF.

The rearrangement joins TRBV5-1 to TRBJ1-3, with D perhaps TRBD1 (6 bases). Germline V gene data show CDR1 as SGHRS and CDR2 as YFSETQ. The length of the CDR3 is 15 residues. V shed 4 bases and J shed 2 bases, with 13 bases lying between them. The CDR3 spells CASSLSGGPGNTIYF. The CDR3 DNA sequence: TGCGCCAGCAGCCTTTCGGGGGGGCCTGGAAACACCATATATTTT.

The chain employs TRBV6-5 and TRBJ2-1, with TRBD1 matching over 8 bases. With V trimmed by 6 bases and J by 7 bases, 5 bases remained unmatched. The CDR3 is 13 residues long. The V gene's germline CDR1 is MNHEY and CDR2 SVGAGI. The CDR3 DNA reads as TGTGCCAGCAGAAAGACAGGGGTGAATGAGCAGTTCTTC. It codes for CASRKTGVNEQFF.

In this sample, this clone turned up once. The chain uses TRBV4-1 and TRBJ1-2; TRBD1 agrees at 8 bases. Germline CDR1 is MGHRA and CDR2 is YSYEKL. J gave up 8 bases and V 3 bases, and 14 bases lay outside the gene matches. The CDR3 sequence is 16 residues long. CDR3: CASSHFGTGAIKGYTF. In DNA form, the CDR3 reads TGCGCCAGCAGCCATTTCGGGACAGGCGCTATTAAAGGCTACACCTTC.

The chain joins TRBV9 to TRBJ2-7, with no clear D. V lost 2 bases, J lost 5 bases, and 14 bases lay in between. The CDR3 length is 14 residues. The V gene's germline CDR1 is SGDLS and CDR2 YYNGEE. CDR3 sequence reads: CASSVLGQKDEQYF. The CDR3 coding sequence is TGTGCCAGCAGCGTGCTTGGGCAGAAGGACGAGCAGTACTTC.

To note about this clone: At one boundary the junction diverges from the germline segment, which might be a read error. Other DNA sequences in the sample encode the same CDR3. The chain carries TRBV28 and TRBJ2-5, with 7 bases aligning to TRBD1. Germline V gene lookup returns CDR1 MDHEN and CDR2 SYDVKM. The CDR3 has 16 residues. CDR3 sequence: CASSTDRDSVKETQYF. CDR3 nucleotide sequence: TGTGCTAGCAGCACCGATCGGGACAGCGTTAAAGAGACCCAGTACTTC. Filled out from reference TRBV28 and TRBJ2-5, the complete variable domain reads DVKVTQSSRYLVKRTGEKVFLECVQDMDHENMFWYRQDPGLGLRLIYFSYDVKMKEKGDIPEGYSVSREKKERFSLILESASTNQTSMYLCASSTDRDSVKETQYFGPGTRLLVL.

The chain carries TRBV10-3 and TRBJ2-5; D is ambiguous. The assigned J gene may be wrong: the sequence end matches TRBJ2-7 better. The CDR3 sequence is 15 residues long. From germline, CDR1 is ENHRY and CDR2 SYGVKD. As DNA, the CDR3 is TGTGCCATCAGTGTATCAGGTTCCTTCTCCTACGAGCAGTACTTC. This gives the protein CAISVSGSFSYEQYF.

This chain joins TRBV6-5 and TRBJ2-1; D is uncertain. Germline CDR1 MNHEY, CDR2 SVGAGI. CDR3 length: 11 residues. V dropped 3 bases and J dropped 11 bases, with 8 bases sitting between them. For the CDR3, the DNA is TGTGCCAGCAGTTATAACTTTAAGCAGTTCTTC. Protein: CASSYNFKQFF.

This chain uses TRBV9 with TRBJ2-3; D call uncertain. This CDR3 contains 14 residues. V gave up 1 base and J gave up 0 bases, with 6 bases separating them. The germline gives CDR1 SGDLS, CDR2 YYNGEE. In nucleotides, the CDR3 is TGTGCCAGCAGCGTATTATCTAGCACAGATACGCAGTATTTT. This codes for CASSVLSSTDTQYF.

The chain has TRBV28 and TRBJ2-3; TRBD2 matches 9 bases. The J segment lost 3 bases and the V segment lost 3 bases, leaving 4 bases of the junction unmatched. The V gene's germline CDR1 is MDHEN and CDR2 SYDVKM. CDR3 size: 15 residues. The CDR3: CASSLAGGGTDTQYF. CDR3 coding DNA: TGTGCCAGCAGTTTGGCGGGAGGGGGAACAGATACGCAGTATTTT.

The chain couples TRBV7-2 to TRBJ2-1, with TRBD2 as a possible D gene (5 bases). The CDR3 is 15 residues long. V was cut by 5 bases and J by 8 bases, with 19 bases left in between. CDR1 and CDR2 (germline): SGHTA, FQGNSA. This chain's CDR3 is CASSVSRGKLDEQFF. The DNA of the CDR3 is TGTGCCAGCAGCGTGTCCCGGGGAAAACTCGATGAGCAGTTCTTC. The variable domain in full, completed from reference TRBV7-2 and TRBJ2-1, reads GAGVSQSPSNKVTEKGKDVELRCDPISGHTALYWYRQSLGQGLEFLIYFQGNSAPDKSGLPSDRFSAERTGGSVSTLTIQRTQQEDSAVYLCASSVSRGKLDEQFFGPGTRLTVL.

The chain joins TRBV28 to TRBJ1-2; 8 positions agree with TRBD1. V trimming: 6 bases; J trimming: 4 bases; junction bases outside the gene matches: 13. Germline V gene data show CDR1 as MDHEN and CDR2 as SYDVKM. The CDR3 sequence is 16 residues long. The CDR3 DNA reads as TGTGCCAGCAGATTACGCACTACTGGACAGGGCTATGGCTACACCTTC. Protein sequence: CASRLRTTGQGYGYTF.

This clone was recorded once. The J gene is TRBJ2-7, the V gene TRBV27; D is possibly TRBD2 (6 bases). The V end was cut by 2 bases, the J end by 2 bases, with 16 bases between. The length of the CDR3 is 16 residues. Germline lookup yields CDR1 MNHEY and CDR2 SMNVEV (reference sequence). The CDR3 spells CASSLEGGTFTYEQYF. For the CDR3, the DNA is TGTGCCAGCAGTTTAGAGGGAGGAACCTTTACCTACGAGCAGTACTTC.

The chain employs TRBV7-2 and TRBJ1-2; 8 bases match TRBD1. Germline values: CDR1 SGHTA, CDR2 FQGNSA. V gave up 5 bases and J gave up 6 bases; unmatched junction bases: 2. There are 12 residues in the CDR3. The CDR3 here is CASSPTGDGYTF. In DNA form, the CDR3 reads TGTGCCAGCAGCCCGACAGGGGATGGCTACACCTTC.

The chain combines TRBV27 with TRBJ2-5; 8 bases agree with TRBD2. Germline V CDR1 and CDR2: MNHEY, SMNVEV (reference sequence). The junction had 18 bases not matched to a gene; V was cut back by 6 bases and J by 0 bases. This CDR3 has 19 residues. For the CDR3, the DNA is TGTGCCAGCAGCCTGGGGCTAGCGGGCCGTATGGGGTACCAAGAGACCCAGTACTTC. Residues: CASSLGLAGRMGYQETQYF.

This clone was seen more than once but under ten times. The gene calls are TRBV6-4 and TRBJ2-1, with D possibly matching TRBD2 (6 bases). Deletions cut 2 bases from V and 6 bases from J, with 8 bases between. CDR1 is MRHNA, CDR2 SNTAGT, per germline. There are 13 residues in the CDR3. Here the CDR3 reads CASSDGEANEQFF. The CDR3 DNA sequence: TGTGCCAGCAGTGACGGGGAGGCCAATGAGCAGTTCTTC.